The clone carrying this T cell receptor (beta chain) was observed a few times. Germline loops: CDR1 SGHDT, CDR2 YYEEEE. The CDR3 totals 14 residues. The V and J ends lost 0 bases and 2 bases, in that order; junction bases with no gene match: 0. The data were taken from a study of blood T cell repertoires in COVID-19. About the research overall: Material from acute and convalescent COVID-19 was sourced from the United States, Italy and Spain.

As processed by the authors: Amplification of reference gene primers provided the estimated nucleated cell counts. The data were produced by immunoSEQ multiplex PCR, yet TCRdb's version contains in-frame clones alone and is incomplete. Clone size and V and J calls were adopted from that table, with D and trimming inferred from the DNA. The sample lists about 350,000 clones, about 88% occurring once. This sequence originates from a woman aged 70 to 79 with COVID-19, enrolled during active disease. The rearrangement links TRBV5-6 to TRBJ2-7; 9 nucleotides line up with TRBD1. Specimen: peripheral blood. The CDR3, as DNA: TGTGCCAGCAGCTTGGGGACAGGGGCCTACGAGCAGTACTTC. This encodes CASSLGTGAYEQYF.